These T cell receptor beta chains were read from a single sample in a study of T-cell reconstitution after alpha-beta-depleted transplantation in children. TCRdb ran MiXCR on the PCR reads and lists one entry per CDR3 protein. In the table there are 700,000 to 950,000 distinct CDR3 sequences, roughly 15% of which are singletons. Sequenced material: PBMCs, mostly from graft donor cells, taken 360 days after TCRalphabeta/CD19-depleted stem cell transplant. These receptors all stem from a male patient aged 5 to 17 who had a stem cell transplant for acute lymphoblastic leukemia, so the T cells may come from the graft donor. CDR3s include the opening cysteine and the closing phenylalanine or tryptophan. A D gene is named only where the DNA matches it firmly. Clone sizes are given selectively: once, few, many, or a class where the clone is expanded.

j_call v_call d_call clone_size cdr3_aa cdr3_nt
TRBJ2-3 TRBV6-2/TRBV6-3 TRBD2 many CASSYSLAAPDTQYF TGTGCCAGCAGTTACTCGCTAGCGGCCCCGGATACGCAGTATTTT
TRBJ2-1 TRBV3-1 - - CASSRAGNLQQFF TGTGCCAGCAGCCGGGCCGGGAACCTCCAGCAGTTCTTC
TRBJ2-5 TRBV5-1 TRBD2 - CASSSRTSGSGTQYF TGCGCCAGCAGCTCCCGGACTAGCGGGAGCGGGACCCAGTACTTC
TRBJ2-5 TRBV5-1 - - CASSFGARKETQYF TGCGCCAGCAGCTTCGGGGCCAGGAAAGAGACCCAGTACTTC
TRBJ2-7 TRBV9 - few CASSVAGFAHEQYF TGTGCCAGCAGCGTAGCTGGATTTGCCCACGAGCAGTACTTC
TRBJ1-5 TRBV12-3/TRBV12-4 - - CASTIGQNLNQPQHF TGTGCCAGCACCATAGGACAGAACTTGAATCAGCCCCAGCATTTT
TRBJ2-1 TRBV9 TRBD1 few CASSDDGTGWRGAYNEQFF TGTGCCAGCAGCGACGATGGGACAGGGTGGCGGGGAGCCTACAATGAGCAGTTCTTC
TRBJ2-7 TRBV6-2/TRBV6-3 - - CASSPSLGAYEQYF TGTGCCAGCAGTCCTTCCCTAGGGGCCTACGAGCAGTACTTC
TRBJ2-2 TRBV15 - many CATSRGGTGELFF TGTGCCACCAGCAGGGGCGGCACCGGGGAGCTGTTTTTT
TRBJ2-1 TRBV12-3/TRBV12-4 TRBD2 - CASSPSPGLAGGGEQFF TGTGCCAGCAGTCCATCCCCGGGGCTAGCGGGAGGGGGGGAGCAGTTCTTC
TRBJ2-7 TRBV6-2/TRBV6-3 - few CASRPTGRSSYEQYF TGTGCCAGCAGACCCACAGGGCGAAGCTCCTACGAGCAGTACTTC
TRBJ2-5 TRBV7-2 - few CASSSPGGTQYF TGTGCCAGCAGCAGCCCCGGTGGGACCCAGTACTTC
TRBJ2-7 TRBV2 - - CASRWIESSYEQYF TGTGCCAGCAGGTGGATCGAATCTTCCTACGAGCAGTACTTC
TRBJ2-7 TRBV3-1 - many CASSQGPEVVYEQYF TGTGCCAGCAGCCAAGGACCCGAAGTCGTCTACGAGCAGTACTTC
TRBJ2-7 TRBV10-3 - - CAISAQNEQYF TGTGCCATCAGTGCACAAAACGAGCAGTACTTC
TRBJ2-5 TRBV5-1 - many CASSWDTQETQYF TGCGCCAGCAGCTGGGACACCCAAGAGACCCAGTACTTC
TRBJ2-1 TRBV7-3 TRBD2 - CASSPRGLAGGLGEQFF TGTGCCAGCAGCCCGAGAGGACTAGCGGGAGGGCTGGGAGAGCAGTTCTTC
TRBJ2-7 TRBV3-1 - few CASSQVGFYEQYF TGTGCCAGCAGCCAAGTTGGATTCTACGAGCAGTACTTC
TRBJ2-3 TRBV11-2 TRBD2 - CASSLKARRESRGTDTQYF TGTGCCAGCAGCTTAAAGGCCCGGCGGGAGAGCCGGGGCACAGATACGCAGTATTTT
TRBJ2-2 TRBV25-1 TRBD2 many CASSPQSATRALAGAGELFF TGTGCCAGCAGTCCCCAGTCCGCAACCCGGGCACTAGCGGGAGCCGGGGAGCTGTTTTTT
TRBJ1-1 TRBV7-2 - - CASSLNMRNTEAFF TGTGCCAGCAGCTTAAACATGAGGAACACTGAAGCTTTCTTT
TRBJ2-1 TRBV6-2/TRBV6-3 TRBD1 few CASSYGTGGINEQFF TGTGCCAGCAGTTACGGGACAGGGGGCATCAATGAGCAGTTCTTC
TRBJ2-1 TRBV5-1 TRBD2 - CASSTGLAGGYNEQFF TGCGCCAGCAGCACAGGACTAGCGGGAGGGTACAATGAGCAGTTCTTC
TRBJ1-2 TRBV4-1 TRBD1 few CASSRGQGAQNYGYTF TGCGCCAGCAGCCGAGGACAGGGGGCGCAAAACTATGGCTACACCTTC
TRBJ2-7 TRBV20-1 TRBD2 - CSAKSLAGAYEQYF TGCAGTGCTAAATCACTAGCGGGAGCCTACGAGCAGTACTTC
TRBJ2-7 TRBV10-3 TRBD1 - CAISNGQGYYEQYF TGTGCCATCAGCAATGGACAGGGTTACTACGAGCAGTACTTC
TRBJ2-3 TRBV5-6 - few CASSLTGVKDTQYF TGTGCCAGCAGCTTGACCGGTGTCAAGGATACGCAGTATTTT
TRBJ2-7 TRBV20-1 - few CSARDSKRQSGEQYF TGCAGTGCTAGAGATTCGAAGCGACAGAGCGGCGAGCAGTACTTC
TRBJ2-5 TRBV12-3/TRBV12-4 TRBD2 - CASRFGGETQYF TGTGCCAGCAGGTTCGGGGGGGAGACCCAGTACTTC
TRBJ2-7 TRBV7-8 - - CASSLEDSTYEQYF TGTGCCAGCAGCTTAGAGGACAGTACTTACGAGCAGTACTTC
TRBJ2-4 TRBV4-1 - - CASSQVGPRLAKNIQYF TGCGCCAGCAGCCAAGTGGGACCCAGACTAGCCAAAAACATTCAGTACTTC
TRBJ2-7 TRBV29-1 - - CSVEGADSFYEQYF TGCAGCGTTGAGGGGGCTGACAGTTTCTACGAGCAGTACTTC
TRBJ1-6 TRBV5-1 - - CASSPDKDSPLHF TGCGCCAGCAGCCCTGACAAAGATTCACCCCTCCACTTT
TRBJ1-5 TRBV20-1 - - CSATYFNQPQHF TGCAGTGCTACTTACTTCAATCAGCCCCAGCATTTT
TRBJ2-7 TRBV5-1 TRBD1 few CASRRPGGGGLYEQYF TGCGCCAGCAGGAGACCAGGGGGCGGCGGCCTCTACGAGCAGTACTTC
TRBJ2-7 TRBV7-8 - few CASSPLFSYEQYF TGTGCCAGCAGCCCCCTGTTCTCCTACGAGCAGTACTTC
TRBJ2-1 TRBV4-1 TRBD2 - CASSQRLAGITYNEQFF TGCGCCAGCAGCCAACGACTAGCGGGAATCACCTACAATGAGCAGTTCTTC
TRBJ2-1 TRBV9 TRBD2 many CASSSYLREKSYNEQFF TGTGCCAGCAGCTCTTATCTGCGGGAGAAATCCTACAATGAGCAGTTCTTC
TRBJ2-3 TRBV20-1 - many CSTHSEGGDTQYF TGCAGTACCCACAGCGAAGGAGGAGATACGCAGTATTTT
TRBJ2-1 TRBV5-1 TRBD2 many CASSLAGQSGGLHYNEQFF TGCGCCAGCAGCTTGGCAGGACAGAGCGGGGGGTTACACTACAATGAGCAGTTCTTC
TRBJ2-2 TRBV4-1 TRBD2 - CASSQRGLVANTGELFF TGCGCCAGCAGCCAACGGGGACTAGTCGCTAACACCGGGGAGCTGTTTTTT